A selection of T cell receptor beta chains follows, all from one sample in a study of blood T cell repertoires in COVID-19. Measured with immunoSEQ multiplex PCR; TCRdb has only the in-frame clones, and not every one. The table shows 250,000 to 350,000 clones, with approximately 91% occurring only once. Sequenced sample: peripheral blood. These receptors were collected from a woman in her sixties with acute or convalescent COVID-19. Both conserved end residues are part of each CDR3. A D gene is named only where the DNA matches it firmly.

d_call | j_call | v_call | cdr3_aa | cdr3_nt
TRBD1 | TRBJ1-5 | TRBV28 | CASSRILGQGGQPQHF | TGTGCCAGCAGCCGAATACTGGGACAGGGGGGTCAGCCCCAGCATTTT
- | TRBJ2-5 | TRBV29-1 | CSVGGVALETQYF | TGCAGCGTGGGCGGCGTTGCACTTGAGACCCAGTACTTC
TRBD2 | TRBJ2-7 | TRBV7-9 | CASSLELAGTSGSYEQYF | TGTGCCAGCAGCTTAGAGCTTGCTGGGACTAGCGGGAGTTACGAGCAGTACTTC
- | TRBJ1-5 | TRBV28 | CASRSRGGGNQPQHF | TGTGCCAGCAGGAGCCGGGGGGGCGGCAATCAGCCCCAGCATTTT
- | TRBJ2-3 | TRBV6-5 | CASSWTPTGTDTQYF | TGTGCCAGCAGTTGGACTCCGACGGGAACAGATACGCAGTATTTT
- | TRBJ2-1 | TRBV20-1 | CSASDLSGEQFF | TGCAGTGCTAGTGACTTGTCGGGTGAGCAGTTCTTC
- | TRBJ2-6 | TRBV18 | CASSPDSSGANVLTF | TGTGCCAGCTCACCTGACAGTTCTGGGGCCAACGTCCTGACTTTC
TRBD2 | TRBJ2-7 | TRBV2 | CASRLTSGVYEQYF | TGTGCCAGCAGGTTGACTAGCGGGGTCTACGAGCAGTACTTC
- | TRBJ2-4 | TRBV28 | CASSLWQLAKNIQYF | TGTGCCAGCAGTTTATGGCAACTAGCCAAAAACATTCAGTACTTC
TRBD2 | TRBJ2-7 | TRBV19 | CASSKTSGPYEQYF | TGTGCCAGTAGTAAAACTAGCGGACCCTACGAGCAGTACTTC
TRBD2 | TRBJ2-7 | TRBV7-2 | CASSPGGVFYEQYF | TGTGCCAGCAGTCCCGGGGGGGTTTTCTACGAGCAGTACTTC
TRBD2 | TRBJ2-2 | TRBV18 | CASSPPGLAGVGTGELFF | TGTGCCAGCTCACCACCCGGACTAGCGGGAGTGGGTACCGGGGAGCTGTTTTTT
TRBD1 | TRBJ1-2 | TRBV24-1 | CATSDLNRGYGYTF | TGTGCCACCAGTGATTTGAACAGGGGCTATGGCTACACCTTC
TRBD1 | TRBJ1-2 | TRBV27 | CASSRQGSNYGYTF | TGTGCCAGCAGTAGACAGGGATCTAACTATGGCTACACCTTC
TRBD2 | TRBJ2-3 | TRBV4-3 | CASSQEGGLSTDTQYF | TGCGCCAGCAGCCAAGAGGGAGGGTTAAGCACAGATACGCAGTATTTT
- | TRBJ2-3 | TRBV30 | CAWSLGADTQYF | TGTGCCTGGAGCTTGGGGGCGGATACGCAGTATTTT
TRBD1 | TRBJ1-3 | TRBV7-9 | CASSYGQAGNTIYF | TGTGCCAGCAGCTACGGACAGGCTGGAAACACCATATATTTT
- | TRBJ1-5 | TRBV19 | CASSSPGRPQHF | TGTGCCAGTAGTAGTCCGGGTCGGCCCCAGCATTTT
- | TRBJ1-5 | TRBV7-8 | CASSPGPTRDQPQHF | TGTGCCAGCAGCCCAGGACCCACCAGGGATCAGCCCCAGCATTTT
TRBD1 | TRBJ2-3 | TRBV5-1 | CASSLGGAGTGFTDF | TGCGCCAGCAGCTTGGGAGGCGCCGGGACAGGCTTTACGGATTTT
- | TRBJ1-2 | TRBV18 | CASSPSRVEGYTF | TGTGCCAGCTCACCATCGCGGGTTGAAGGCTACACCTTC
TRBD1 | TRBJ1-3 | TRBV11-2 | CASSQVTGGSGNTIYF | TGTGCCAGCAGCCAAGTTACAGGGGGCTCTGGAAACACCATATATTTT